This T cell receptor beta chain was profiled in a study of shared clonotypes between healthy human individuals. With V trimmed by 0 bases and J by 0 bases, 4 bases remained unmatched. CDR1 is GTSNPN, CDR2 SVGIG, per germline (reference sequence). The CDR3 runs to 15 residues. Using immunoSEQ multiplex PCR, the repertoire was profiled, and TCRdb retains in-frame clones only, with some absent. The table includes millions of clones, around 90% detected once. The specimen sequenced was naive CD4+ T cells sorted from blood. Sample subset: CD45RA+ positively selected. This receptor was taken from a man younger than 35 in good health. V and J are TRBV30 and TRBJ2-7, with 8 nucleotides matching TRBD2. The CDR3 DNA sequence: TGTGCCTGGAGTGTACGAGGGACTAGCTCCTACGAGCAGTACTTC. It specifies CAWSVRGTSSYEQYF. Full variable domain (missing parts from reference TRBV30 and TRBJ2-7): SQTIHQWPATLVQPVGSPLSLECTVEGTSNPNLYWYRQAAGRGLQLLFYSVGIGQISSEVPQNLSASRPQDRQFILSSKKLLLSDSGFYLCAWSVRGTSSYEQYFGPGTRLTVT.